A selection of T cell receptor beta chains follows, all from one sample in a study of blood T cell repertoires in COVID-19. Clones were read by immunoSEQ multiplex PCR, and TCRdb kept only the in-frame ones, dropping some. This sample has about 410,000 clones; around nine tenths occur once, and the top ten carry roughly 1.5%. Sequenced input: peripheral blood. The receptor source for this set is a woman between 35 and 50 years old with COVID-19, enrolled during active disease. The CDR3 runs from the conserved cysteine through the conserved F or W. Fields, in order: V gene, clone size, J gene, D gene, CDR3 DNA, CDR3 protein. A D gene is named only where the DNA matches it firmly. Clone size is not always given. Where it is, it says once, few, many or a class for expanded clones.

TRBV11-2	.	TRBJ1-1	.	TGTGCCAGCAAATACCCGACAGCGAACACTGAAGCTTTCTTT	CASKYPTANTEAFF
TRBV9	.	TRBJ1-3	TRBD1	TGTGCCAGCAGCGCGGGACAGGGGCCTGATGGAAACACCATATATTTT	CASSAGQGPDGNTIYF
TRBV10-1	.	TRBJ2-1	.	TGCGCCAGCACCCAACAGGGTCCTGCCCCCAATGAGCAGTTCTTC	CASTQQGPAPNEQFF
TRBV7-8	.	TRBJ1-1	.	TGTGCCAGCAGTTTTGGTAATGAGAAGTTCCGAGCTTTCTTT	CASSFGNEKFRAFF
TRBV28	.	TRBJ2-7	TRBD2	TGTGCCAGCAGTGGGGGGCCGGGACTAGCGACTTGGCAGTACTTC	CASSGGPGLATWQYF
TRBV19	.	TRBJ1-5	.	TGTGCCACCAAGACGGAGAATACCCAGAATCAGCCCCAGCATTTT	CATKTENTQNQPQHF
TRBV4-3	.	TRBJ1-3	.	TGCGCCAGCAGCCTCGATCAGGGTTACGGAAACACCATATATTTT	CASSLDQGYGNTIYF
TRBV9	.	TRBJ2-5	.	TGTGCCAGCAGCGCCCATCAGGGAGGAGAGACCCAGTACTTC	CASSAHQGGETQYF
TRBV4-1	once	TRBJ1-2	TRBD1	TGCGCCAGCAGCAGGCCGGGACAGGGGGCAACGAACTATGGCTACACCTTC	CASSRPGQGATNYGYTF
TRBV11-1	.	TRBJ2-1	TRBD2	TGTGCCAGCAGCCTGGGGACTAGTGTCGATGAGCAGTTCTTC	CASSLGTSVDEQFF
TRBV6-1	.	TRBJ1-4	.	TGTGCCAGCAGTGAAGTAGCAGGGCCTGAGGAAAAACTGTTTTTT	CASSEVAGPEEKLFF
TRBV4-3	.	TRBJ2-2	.	TGCGCCAGCAGCCTAAACAGGGGACTGAGAACCGGGGAGCTGTTTTTT	CASSLNRGLRTGELFF
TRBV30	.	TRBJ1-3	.	TGTGCCTGGAGAGCTAACTCTGGAAACACCATATATTTT	CAWRANSGNTIYF
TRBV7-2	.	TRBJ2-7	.	TGTGCCAGCAGCTTAATCATACCGGGCGAGCAGTACTTC	CASSLIIPGEQYF
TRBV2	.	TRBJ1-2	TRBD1	TGTGCCAGCAGTGAAGGGGACAGGGTCCTCTATGGCTACACCTTC	CASSEGDRVLYGYTF
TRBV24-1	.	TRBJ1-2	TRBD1	TGTGCCACCAGTGACAAAACTCCGGGACAGGTGGTTTCTGGCTACACCTTC	CATSDKTPGQVVSGYTF
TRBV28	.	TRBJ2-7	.	TGTGCCAGCAGTGAGGGAACCTACGAGCAGTACTTC	CASSEGTYEQYF
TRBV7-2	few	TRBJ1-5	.	TGTGCCAGCAGCTTAGAATATGGGGAGAAGCCCCAGCATTTT	CASSLEYGEKPQHF
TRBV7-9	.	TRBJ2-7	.	TGTGCCAGCAGCTTGGGGCAGGGATTCTACGAGCAGTACTTC	CASSLGQGFYEQYF
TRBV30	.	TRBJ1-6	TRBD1	TGTGCCTGGAGTCCCCCGGCAGGGGGATATTCACCCCTCCACTTT	CAWSPPAGGYSPLHF
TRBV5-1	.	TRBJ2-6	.	TGCGCCAGCAGTCCAGGGCGGTTCTCTGGGGCCAACGTCCTGACTTTC	CASSPGRFSGANVLTF
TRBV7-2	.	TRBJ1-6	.	TGTGCCAGCAGACCCGACACATTAAGCTCCTATAATTCACCCCTCCACTTT	CASRPDTLSSYNSPLHF
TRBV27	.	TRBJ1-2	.	TGTGCCAGCAGTTTGCGTGCAGGGTCAGGCTACACCTTC	CASSLRAGSGYTF
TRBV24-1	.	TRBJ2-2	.	TGTGCCACCAGTAGGATCGCGGGTACCGGGGAGCTGTTTTTT	CATSRIAGTGELFF
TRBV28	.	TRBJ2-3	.	TGTGCCAGCAGTTCGGGACTGTTCACAGATACGCAGTATTTT	CASSSGLFTDTQYF
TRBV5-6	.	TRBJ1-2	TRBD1	TGTGCCAGCAGCCCACGGACAGGGCTTGGCTACACCTTC	CASSPRTGLGYTF
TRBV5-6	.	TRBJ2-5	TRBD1	TGTGCCAGCAGCTCAAATAACAGGGGGCGCGGGGAGACCCAGTACTTC	CASSSNNRGRGETQYF
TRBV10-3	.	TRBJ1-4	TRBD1	TGTGCCATCAGTGAGTCAAGGGGGCGAAAGGATGAAAAACTGTTTTTT	CAISESRGRKDEKLFF
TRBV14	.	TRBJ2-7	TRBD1	TGTGCCAGCAGCCAAACTCCCGGGACAGGGCACTCCTACGAGCAGTACTTC	CASSQTPGTGHSYEQYF
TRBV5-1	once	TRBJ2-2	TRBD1	TGCGCCAGCAGCCTTCGACAGGGGAACACCGGGGAGCTGTTTTTT	CASSLRQGNTGELFF
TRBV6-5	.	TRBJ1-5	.	TGTGCCAGCAGTTACAGGGGTATAGGTCAGCCCCAGCATTTT	CASSYRGIGQPQHF
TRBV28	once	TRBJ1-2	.	TGTGCCAGCAGTTTAAGACAGGTCTATGGCTACACCTTC	CASSLRQVYGYTF
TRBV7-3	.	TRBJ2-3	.	TGTGCCAGCAGCCCAGGGGAGCTCTCAGATACGCAGTATTTT	CASSPGELSDTQYF